This T cell receptor beta chain was identified during a study of blood T cells in healthy people across ages. Whole-study context: About one barcoded beta molecule was captured per two T cells (by template switching).

General study results and limits: Strong correlation linked observed beta diversity and percent naive T cells.

On this clonotype itself: Its antigen is unidentified.

Primers used in a second PCR of about 7 to 12 cycles were a sample-barcoded 5' primer and a J-beta primer mix. TCRdb ran MiXCR on the 5' RACE reads and lists one entry per CDR3 protein. The sample has just over 800,000 distinct CDR3 sequences; about 59% are singletons. Extractions gave at least 5.5 micrograms of total RNA per sample. This clonotype was obtained from a man aged 30 to 45 in good health. Sequences were obtained from blood.

The DNA for the CDR3 is TGTGCCAGCAGCTTGGTACAGGGGGCGCGGGACATTCAGTACTTC. It is translated as CASSLVQGARDIQYF. The V gene is TRBV13, the J gene TRBJ2-4; the match to TRBD1 covers 9 bases. The CDR3 loop spans 15 amino acids. V dropped 3 bases and J dropped 8; count of bases not matched to a gene: 8. The germline CDR1 and CDR2 sequences are PRHDT and FYEKMQ (reference sequence).